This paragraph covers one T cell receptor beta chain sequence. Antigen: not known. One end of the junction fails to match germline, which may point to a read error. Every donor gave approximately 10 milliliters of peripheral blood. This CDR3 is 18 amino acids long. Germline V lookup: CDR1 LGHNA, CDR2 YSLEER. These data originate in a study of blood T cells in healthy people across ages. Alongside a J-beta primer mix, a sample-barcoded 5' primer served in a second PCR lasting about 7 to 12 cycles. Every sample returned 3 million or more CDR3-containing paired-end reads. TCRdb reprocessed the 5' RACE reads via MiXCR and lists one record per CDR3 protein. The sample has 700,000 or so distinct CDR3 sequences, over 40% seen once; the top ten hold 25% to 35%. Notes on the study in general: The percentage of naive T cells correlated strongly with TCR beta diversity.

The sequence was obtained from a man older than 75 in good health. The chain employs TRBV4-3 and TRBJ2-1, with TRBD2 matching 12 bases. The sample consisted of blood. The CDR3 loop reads CASNQSMTSGLAGNEQFF. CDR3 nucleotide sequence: TGCGCCAGCAACCAATCAATGACGTCGGGACTAGCGGGCAATGAGCAGTTCTTC.